This T cell receptor (beta chain) is drawn from a study of T-cell memory formation after mild COVID-19. There are a few counts of this clonotype. TCRdb re-analysed the 5' RACE reads in MiXCR, keeping a single row per CDR3 protein. In the table there are approximately 200,000 distinct CDR3 sequences, around 16% of which are singletons. Trimming pared 2 bases from V and 0 bases from J, leaving 19 bases between. The CDR3 is 19 residues long. Germline CDR1 is MNHEY and CDR2 is SMNVEV (reference sequence). V is TRBV27 and J is TRBJ2-2; D is undetermined. The specimen was PBMCs or a T cell subset sorted from them (not recorded which). This sequence was found in an adult woman who had mild COVID-19 (a few samples of this study predate the infection). Cell type and time point are not known. The chain's CDR3 is CASSLMPSFQETNTGELFF. In nucleotides, the CDR3 is TGTGCCAGCAGTTTAATGCCCAGTTTCCAGGAGACGAACACCGGGGAGCTGTTTTTT.